One sample yielded the 24 T cell receptor beta chains listed below, sequenced in a study of chemoradiotherapy in HPV16-positive cancers. Libraries were prepared by immunoSEQ multiplex PCR; TCRdb keeps only in-frame clonotypes and omits some of them. The sample has over 10,000 clones; roughly 87% are singletons. Here the sequenced sample was blood, taken from a patient who underwent chemoradiotherapy. The receptor source for this set is a human donor with HPV-associated anogenital cancer.

The chain couples TRBV5-1 to TRBJ2-5; possibly TRBD1 for D (6 bases). CDR1 is SGHRS and CDR2 is YFSETQ in the germline V gene. Trimming took 4 bases from V and 7 from J, leaving 17 bases between them. This CDR3 comprises 14 residues. The CDR3 DNA follows: TGCGCCAGCAGCAAAGGGACCGAGGGGGTGACCCAGTACTTC. This gives the protein CASSKGTEGVTQYF.

This clone was counted once. The genes are TRBV7-2 and TRBJ2-1, with D hard to call. From germline, CDR1 is SGHTA and CDR2 FQGNSA. Trimming left V 0 bases short and J 7 bases short, with 7 bases between. CDR3 size: 13 residues. CDR3 residues: CASSLAQGNEQFF. The CDR3 DNA is TGTGCCAGCAGCTTAGCGCAAGGAAATGAGCAGTTCTTC.

V is TRBV27 and J is TRBJ1-2; 7 nucleotides agree with TRBD1. J was trimmed by 9 bases and V by 3 bases; bases with no gene match: 22. Germline lookup yields CDR1 MNHEY and CDR2 SMNVEV (reference sequence). The CDR3 contains 18 residues. CDR3: CASSLWPPDRPASGRYTF. As DNA, the CDR3 is TGTGCCAGCAGTTTGTGGCCCCCGGACAGGCCGGCGAGTGGGCGCTACACCTTC.

The chain couples TRBV29-1 to TRBJ1-1, with D perhaps TRBD1 (5 bases). Germline V gene data show CDR1 as SQVTM and CDR2 as ANQGSEA. There are 12 residues in the CDR3. V lost 0 bases, J lost 13 bases, and 15 bases lay in between. CDR3 amino acids: CSVEEGGSSGFF. The CDR3 DNA follows: TGCAGCGTTGAAGAGGGGGGGAGTAGTGGTTTCTTT.

The genes are TRBV5-1 and TRBJ2-2; D not resolved. CDR1 SGHRS and CDR2 YFSETQ come from the germline V gene. Trimming removed 0 bases at V and 4 bases at J, with 7 bases between. This CDR3 comprises 14 residues. This CDR3 reads CASSLDRVTGELFF. In DNA form, the CDR3 reads TGCGCCAGCAGCTTGGACAGAGTCACCGGGGAGCTGTTTTTT.

CDR3 nucleotide sequence: TGTGCCAGCAGCTTGGACAGTTGGAACTATGGCTACACCTTC. This translates into CASSLDSWNYGYTF. The rearrangement uses TRBV5-8 and TRBJ1-2; no definite D call. This CDR3 region has 14 residues. Deletions cut 0 bases from V and 2 bases from J, with 8 bases between. CDR1 SGHTS and CDR2 YDEGEE come from the germline V gene.

This clone has just a few counts. CDR3 protein: CASSTHNEQFF. The CDR3 bases are TGTGCCAGCAGTACTCACAATGAGCAGTTCTTC. The chain joins TRBV2 to TRBJ2-1; no definite D call. CDR1 SNHLY and CDR2 FYNNEI come from the germline V gene. V gave up 5 bases and J gave up 5 bases, with 4 bases separating them. The CDR3 is 11 residues long.

The chain couples TRBV4-3 to TRBJ1-2; D gene uncertain. There are 15 residues in the CDR3. Per germline, CDR1 LGHNA and CDR2 YSLEER. V lost 0 bases and J lost 8, with 16 bases in between. CDR3 sequence reads: CASSQEDFGSEGYTF. Here the CDR3 DNA reads TGCGCCAGCAGCCAAGAAGATTTTGGGTCTGAAGGCTACACCTTC.

The sample holds one count of this clone. The chain joins TRBV6-6 to TRBJ2-7, with 9 bases aligning to TRBD1. Germline lookup yields CDR1 MNHNY and CDR2 SVGAGI (reference sequence). This CDR3 contains 13 residues. J gave up 5 bases and V 6 bases, and 5 bases lay outside the gene matches. CDR3 DNA: TGTGCCAGCAGAGCCGGGACAGGGAACGAGCAGTACTTC. Translation: CASRAGTGNEQYF.

The chain combines TRBV27 with TRBJ2-7; perhaps TRBD1 as D (7 bases). This CDR3 spans 13 amino acids. V was trimmed by 10 bases and J by 5 bases, leaving 18 bases between them. The germline gives CDR1 MNHEY, CDR2 SMNVEV (reference sequence). CDR3 in DNA: TGTGCCAAAGAGACAGGGAGGTGCCACGAGCAGTACTTC. Translated: CAKETGRCHEQYF.

The chain uses TRBV7-9 and TRBJ2-7, with D possibly matching TRBD2 (5 bases). CDR3 length: 11 residues. Per germline, CDR1 SEHNR and CDR2 FQNEAQ (reference sequence). V lost 5 bases, J lost 3 bases, and 5 bases lay in between. The CDR3 DNA follows: TGTGCCAGCAGCGACTACTACGAGCAGTACTTC. Protein product: CASSDYYEQYF.

The chain is built from TRBV5-4 and TRBJ2-1; 12 bases agree with TRBD2. Germline-derived CDR1 and CDR2 are SGHNT and YYREEE (reference sequence). The CDR3 totals 15 residues. V gave up 3 bases and J gave up 15 bases; unmatched junction bases: 13. CDR3 residues: CASSWTSGELSPGFF. The CDR3 DNA reads TGTGCCAGCAGCTGGACTAGCGGGGAACTATCCCCGGGGTTCTTC.

The chain carries TRBV2 and TRBJ1-4; D gene ambiguous. Trimming stripped 6 bases from V and 0 bases from J, with 8 bases between. Germline CDR1 and CDR2: SNHLY and FYNNEI. This CDR3 region has 14 residues. In DNA, the CDR3 is TGTGCCAGCAGAGACTCTGCAACTAATGAAAAACTGTTTTTT. It translates to CASRDSATNEKLFF.

The V and J genes are TRBV9 and TRBJ2-4; D possibly corresponds to TRBD2 (6 bases). With 2 bases removed from V and 0 bases from J, the gap between germline ends came to 9 bases. This CDR3 region has 15 residues. From germline, CDR1 is SGDLS and CDR2 YYNGEE. As DNA, the CDR3 is TGTGCCAGCAGCGTGGAGGGTTTAGCCAAAAACATTCAGTACTTC. Encoded protein: CASSVEGLAKNIQYF.

V gene TRBV18 combines with J gene TRBJ1-5; no clear D. CDR3 length: 15 amino acids. CDR1 is KGHSH, CDR2 LQKENI, per germline. The V and J ends lost 5 bases and 3 bases respectively, with 14 bases between them. CDR3 bases: TGTGCCAGCTCAGGGCTTACGGCGTTCAATCAGCCCCAGCATTTT. It translates to CASSGLTAFNQPQHF.

The CDR3 DNA follows: TGTGCCAGCAGCCAAGTGGGCAGGGATAATTCACCCCTCCACTTT. It translates to CASSQVGRDNSPLHF. The J gene is TRBJ1-6, the V gene TRBV14; D is possibly TRBD1 (5 bases). The germline V gene encodes CDR1 SGHDN and CDR2 FVKESK. The V gene lost 1 base and the J gene lost 5 bases, with 9 bases spanning the gap. CDR3 length: 15 residues. The complete variable domain, with remaining parts taken from reference TRBV14 and TRBJ1-6, reads EAGVTQFPSHSVIEKGQTVTLRCDPISGHDNLYWYRRVMGKEIKFLLHFVKESKQDESGMPNNRFLAERTGGTYSTLKVQPAELEDSGVYFCASSQVGRDNSPLHFGNGTRLTVT.

The rearrangement joins TRBV6-5 to TRBJ1-1, with a tentative D call TRBD1 (5 bases). The CDR3 loop spans 15 amino acids. Germline CDR1 reads MNHEY; CDR2 reads SVGAGI. The ends were cut back, 3 bases at V and 0 bases at J, with 11 bases in the middle. The CDR3 is CASSYGAGMNTEAFF. In nucleotides, the CDR3 is TGTGCCAGCAGTTATGGTGCAGGGATGAACACTGAAGCTTTCTTT.

The rearrangement uses TRBV20-1 and TRBJ1-2; a possible D gene is TRBD1 (6 bases). The V gene's germline CDR1 is DFQATT and CDR2 SNEGSKA (reference sequence). The CDR3 extends over 11 amino acids. Trimming removed 3 bases at V and 5 bases at J, with 7 bases between. The CDR3 DNA reads TGCAGTGCTAGTACAGGGTATGGCTACACCTTC. Encoded protein: CSASTGYGYTF.

V usage is TRBV6-6 and J usage is TRBJ2-3; 8 bases match TRBD2. CDR1 and CDR2 (germline): MNHNY, SVGAGI (reference sequence). J lost 0 bases, V lost 6 bases, and 5 bases had no gene match. The CDR3 contains 15 residues. The CDR3 loop reads CASRDRGGSTDTQYF. The DNA of the CDR3 is TGTGCCAGCAGGGACCGGGGGGGAAGCACAGATACGCAGTATTTT.

This clone was picked up one time. The chain has TRBV19 and TRBJ2-7; 8 nucleotides agree with TRBD2. This CDR3 has 14 amino acids. Germline V CDR1 and CDR2: LNHDA, SQIVND (reference sequence). V lost 2 bases and J lost 2; bases outside the gene matches: 2. The CDR3 reads CASSILAGPYEQYF. The CDR3 region has the DNA TGTGCCAGTAGTATACTAGCGGGTCCCTACGAGCAGTACTTC. The complete variable domain, with remaining parts taken from reference TRBV19 and TRBJ2-7, reads DGGITQSPKYLFRKEGQNVTLSCEQNLNHDAMYWYRQDPGQGLRLIYYSQIVNDFQKGDIAEGYSVSREKKESFPLTVTSAQKNPTAFYLCASSILAGPYEQYFGPGTRLTVT.

The chain employs TRBV19 and TRBJ1-5; tentatively, D is TRBD1 (6 bases). CDR1 is LNHDA and CDR2 is SQIVND in the germline V gene (reference sequence). CDR3 size: 14 residues. The V gene lost 5 bases and the J gene lost 5 bases, with 13 bases spanning the gap. Here the CDR3 DNA reads TGTGCCAGTAGTGGACAGTTATTTGATCAGCCCCAGCATTTT. As protein: CASSGQLFDQPQHF.

This chain uses TRBV6-5 with TRBJ2-2; 8 nucleotides line up with TRBD2. There are 15 residues in the CDR3. Germline values: CDR1 MNHEY, CDR2 SVGAGI. The ends lost 6 bases at V and 6 bases at J; junction bases unmatched: 9. CDR3 in DNA: TGTGCCAGCAGCCGAAAAGCGGGAGTCCCCGGGGAGCTGTTTTTT. Translated, it gives CASSRKAGVPGELFF.

The chain combines TRBV7-9 with TRBJ1-5; D unresolved. This CDR3 has 12 residues. Germline V gene data show CDR1 as SEHNR and CDR2 as FQNEAQ (reference sequence). Trimming took off 1 base at V and 5 bases at J, with 3 bases between the two ends. This CDR3 is CASSLGYQPQHF. For the CDR3, the DNA is TGTGCCAGCAGCTTAGGGTATCAGCCCCAGCATTTT.

The chain combines TRBV2 with TRBJ1-1; no clear D gene. Germline V lookup: CDR1 SNHLY, CDR2 FYNNEI. The CDR3 totals 12 residues. V was pared by 4 bases and J by 8 bases, with 11 bases between. CDR3 sequence reads: CASSGRKLEAFF. The CDR3 DNA is TGTGCCAGCAGTGGCCGCAAGCTCGAAGCTTTCTTT.